The clone carrying this T cell receptor (beta chain) appeared many times. The antigen is undetermined. The sample comes from a study of read filtering for tumor transcriptome and immune sequencing. The wider study: Fewer than 10 patients were R-ISS I, some 15 were R-ISS II, roughly seven were R-ISS III.

This CDR3 has 15 residues. The V gene's germline CDR1 is LGHNA and CDR2 YNFKEQ. V dropped 0 bases and J dropped 4 bases, with 11 bases sitting between them. Study-level results: Sorted CD138-negative bone marrow cells were not purified T cells.

From about 400 ng of RNA, a library with molecular barcoded alpha/delta and beta/gamma adaptors was made. TCRdb re-analysed the reads in MiXCR, keeping a single row per CDR3 protein. The sample lists tens of thousands of distinct CDR3 sequences; 14% were seen once. The source of this sequence is a donor at least 40 years old with multiple myeloma. The V call is TRBV4-2, the J call TRBJ2-3; tentative D call: TRBD2 (6 bases). Sequencing was carried out using a population of CD138-negative cells sorted from bone marrow. CDR3 protein: CASSQDLEGADTQYF. The CDR3 DNA is TGTGCCAGCAGCCAAGATCTGGAGGGTGCAGATACGCAGTATTTT.